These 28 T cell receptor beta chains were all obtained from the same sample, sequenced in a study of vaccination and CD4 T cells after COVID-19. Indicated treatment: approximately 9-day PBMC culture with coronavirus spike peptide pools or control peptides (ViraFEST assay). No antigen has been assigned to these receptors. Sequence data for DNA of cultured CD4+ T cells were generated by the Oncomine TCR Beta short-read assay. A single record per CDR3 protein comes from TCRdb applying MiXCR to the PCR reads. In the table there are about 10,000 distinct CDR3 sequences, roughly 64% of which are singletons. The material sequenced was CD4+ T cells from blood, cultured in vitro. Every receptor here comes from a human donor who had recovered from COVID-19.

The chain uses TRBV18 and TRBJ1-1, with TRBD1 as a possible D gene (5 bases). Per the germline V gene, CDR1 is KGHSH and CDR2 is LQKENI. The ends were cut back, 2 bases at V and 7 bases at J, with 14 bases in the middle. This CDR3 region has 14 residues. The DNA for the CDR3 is TGTGCCAGCTCACCAGGGGGTTGGGGCGGTGAAGCTTTCTTT. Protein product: CASSPGGWGGEAFF.

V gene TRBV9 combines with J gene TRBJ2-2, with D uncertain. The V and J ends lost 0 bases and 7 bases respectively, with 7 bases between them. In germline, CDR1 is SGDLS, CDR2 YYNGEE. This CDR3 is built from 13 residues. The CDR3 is CASSVGGFGELFF. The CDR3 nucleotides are TGTGCCAGCAGCGTAGGGGGTTTCGGGGAGCTGTTTTTT.

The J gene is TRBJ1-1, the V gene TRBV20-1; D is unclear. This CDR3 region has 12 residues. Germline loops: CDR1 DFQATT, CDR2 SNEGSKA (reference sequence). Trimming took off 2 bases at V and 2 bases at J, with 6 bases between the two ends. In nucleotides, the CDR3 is TGCAGTGCTAGAAAGAGTAACACTGAAGCTTTCTTT. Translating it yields CSARKSNTEAFF.

The CDR3 is CASSPSGTGFGYTF. Here the CDR3 DNA reads TGTGCCAGCAGCCCGTCCGGGACAGGCTTTGGCTACACCTTC. The chain combines TRBV7-3 with TRBJ1-2; 8 positions match TRBD1. J lost 7 bases, V lost 5 bases, and 9 bases had no gene match. Germline V gene data show CDR1 as SGHTA and CDR2 as FQGTGA. The CDR3 spans 14 residues.

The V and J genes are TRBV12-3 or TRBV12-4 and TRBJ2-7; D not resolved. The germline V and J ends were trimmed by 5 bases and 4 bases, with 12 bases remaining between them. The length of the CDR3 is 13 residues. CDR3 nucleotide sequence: TGTGCCAGCAGTCCGCGAGGTGCTTACGAGCAGTACTTC. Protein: CASSPRGAYEQYF.

This CDR3 is CATSGGLRTDTQYF. CDR3 in DNA: TGTGCCACCAGCGGGGGGTTAAGGACAGATACGCAGTATTTT. This chain joins TRBV24-1 and TRBJ2-3, with TRBD2 matching over 7 bases. V shed 7 bases and J 3 bases; nucleotides not matched to a gene: 6. CDR1 is KGHDR and CDR2 is SFDVKD in the germline V gene. This CDR3 comprises 14 residues.

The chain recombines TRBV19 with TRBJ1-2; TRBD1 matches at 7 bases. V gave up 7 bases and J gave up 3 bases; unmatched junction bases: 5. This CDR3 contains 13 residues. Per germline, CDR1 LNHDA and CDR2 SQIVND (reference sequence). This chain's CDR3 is CASTHRGYYGYTF. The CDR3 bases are TGTGCCAGTACCCACAGGGGTTACTATGGCTACACCTTC. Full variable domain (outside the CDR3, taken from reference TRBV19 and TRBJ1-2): DGGITQSPKYLFRKEGQNVTLSCEQNLNHDAMYWYRQDPGQGLRLIYYSQIVNDFQKGDIAEGYSVSREKKESFPLTVTSAQKNPTAFYLCASTHRGYYGYTFGSGTRLTVV.

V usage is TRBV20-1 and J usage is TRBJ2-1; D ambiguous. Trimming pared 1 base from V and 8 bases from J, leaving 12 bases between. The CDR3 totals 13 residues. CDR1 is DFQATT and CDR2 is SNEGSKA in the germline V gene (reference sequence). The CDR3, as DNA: TGCAGTGCTAGAGCCATCCGTCTCTATGAGCAGTTCTTC. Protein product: CSARAIRLYEQFF.

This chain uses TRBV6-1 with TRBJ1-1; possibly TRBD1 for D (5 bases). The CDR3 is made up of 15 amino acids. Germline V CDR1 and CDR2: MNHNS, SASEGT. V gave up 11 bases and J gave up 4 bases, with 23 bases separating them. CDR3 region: CAAKRQRGQGTEAFF. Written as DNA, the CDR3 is TGTGCCGCAAAACGACAGAGGGGTCAAGGCACTGAAGCTTTCTTT.

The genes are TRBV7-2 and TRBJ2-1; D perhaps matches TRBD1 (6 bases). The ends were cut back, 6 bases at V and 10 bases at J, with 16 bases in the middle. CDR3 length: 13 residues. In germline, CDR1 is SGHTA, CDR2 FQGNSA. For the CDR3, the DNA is TGTGCCAGCAGGAATACAGGGTCAGGCGAGCAGTTCTTC. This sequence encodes CASRNTGSGEQFF.

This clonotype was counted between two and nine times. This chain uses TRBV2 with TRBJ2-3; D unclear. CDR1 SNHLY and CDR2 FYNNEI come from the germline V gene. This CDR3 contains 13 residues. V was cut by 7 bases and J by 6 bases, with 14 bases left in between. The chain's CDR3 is CASNSPKVDTQYF. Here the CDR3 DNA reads TGTGCCAGCAACTCCCCCAAGGTGGATACGCAGTATTTT.

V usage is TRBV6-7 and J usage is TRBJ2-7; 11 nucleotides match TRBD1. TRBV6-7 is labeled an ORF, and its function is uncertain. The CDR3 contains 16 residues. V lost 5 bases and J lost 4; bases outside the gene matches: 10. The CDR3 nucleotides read TGTGCCAGCAGTCTTGGGGGGACAGGGGGTTTGTACGAGCAGTACTTC. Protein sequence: CASSLGGTGGLYEQYF.

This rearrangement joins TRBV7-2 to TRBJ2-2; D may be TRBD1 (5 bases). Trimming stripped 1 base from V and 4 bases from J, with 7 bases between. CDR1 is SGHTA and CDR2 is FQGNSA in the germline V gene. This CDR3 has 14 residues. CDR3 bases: TGTGCCAGCAGCTTAGTCAGGGCCACCGGGGAGCTGTTTTTT. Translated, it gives CASSLVRATGELFF. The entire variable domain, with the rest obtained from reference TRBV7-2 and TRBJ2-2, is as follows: GAGVSQSPSNKVTEKGKDVELRCDPISGHTALYWYRQSLGQGLEFLIYFQGNSAPDKSGLPSDRFSAERTGGSVSTLTIQRTQQEDSAVYLCASSLVRATGELFFGEGSRLTVL.

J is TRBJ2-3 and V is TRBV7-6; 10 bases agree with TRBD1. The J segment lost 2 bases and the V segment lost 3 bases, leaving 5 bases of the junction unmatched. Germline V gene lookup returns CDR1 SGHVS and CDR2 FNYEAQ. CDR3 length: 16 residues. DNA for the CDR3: TGTGCCAGCAGCTTGACCGGGACAGGGGTCACAGATACGCAGTATTTT. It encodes CASSLTGTGVTDTQYF.

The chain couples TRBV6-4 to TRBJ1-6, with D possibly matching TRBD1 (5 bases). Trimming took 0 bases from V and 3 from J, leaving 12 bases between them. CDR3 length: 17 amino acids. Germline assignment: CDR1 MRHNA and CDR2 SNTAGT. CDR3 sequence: CASSDSRGWGYNSPLHF. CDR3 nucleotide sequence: TGTGCCAGCAGTGACTCTCGGGGGTGGGGCTATAATTCACCCCTCCACTTT.

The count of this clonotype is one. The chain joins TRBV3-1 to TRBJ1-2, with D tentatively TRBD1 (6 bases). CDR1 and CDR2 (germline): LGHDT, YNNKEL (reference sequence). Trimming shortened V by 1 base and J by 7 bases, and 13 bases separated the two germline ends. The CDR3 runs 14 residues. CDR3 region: CASSQVGGSSGYTF. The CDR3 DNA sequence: TGTGCCAGCAGCCAAGTAGGGGGGTCTAGTGGCTACACCTTC.

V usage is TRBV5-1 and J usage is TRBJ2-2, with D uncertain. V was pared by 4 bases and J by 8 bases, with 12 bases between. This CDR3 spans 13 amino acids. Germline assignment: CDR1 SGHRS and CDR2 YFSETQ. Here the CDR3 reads CASSPSRAGELFF. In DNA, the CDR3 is TGCGCCAGCAGCCCCTCCCGGGCGGGGGAGCTGTTTTTT.

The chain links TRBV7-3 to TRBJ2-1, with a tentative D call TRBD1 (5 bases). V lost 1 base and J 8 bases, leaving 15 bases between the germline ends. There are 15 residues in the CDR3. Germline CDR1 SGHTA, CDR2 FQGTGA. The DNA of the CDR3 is TGTGCCAGCAGCTTAATGGCAGGGTCTATCTATGAGCAGTTCTTC. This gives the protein CASSLMAGSIYEQFF.

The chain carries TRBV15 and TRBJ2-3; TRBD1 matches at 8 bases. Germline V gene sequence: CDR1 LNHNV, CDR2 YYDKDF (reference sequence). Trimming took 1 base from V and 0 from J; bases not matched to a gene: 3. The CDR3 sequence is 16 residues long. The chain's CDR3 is CATSRGQGASTDTQYF. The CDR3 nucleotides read TGTGCCACCAGCAGAGGCCAGGGGGCTAGCACAGATACGCAGTATTTT.

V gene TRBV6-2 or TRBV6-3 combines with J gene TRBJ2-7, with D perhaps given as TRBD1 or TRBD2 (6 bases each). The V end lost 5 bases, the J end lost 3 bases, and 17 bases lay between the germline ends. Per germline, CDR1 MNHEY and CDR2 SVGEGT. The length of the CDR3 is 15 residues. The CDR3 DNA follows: TGTGCCAGCAGTCCAGCTGGGGGGCTGGTCTACGAGCAGTACTTC. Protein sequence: CASSPAGGLVYEQYF.

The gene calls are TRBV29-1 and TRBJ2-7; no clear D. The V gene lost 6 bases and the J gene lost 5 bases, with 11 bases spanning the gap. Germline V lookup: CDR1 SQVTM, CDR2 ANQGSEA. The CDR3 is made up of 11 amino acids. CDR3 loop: CSVGRTDEQYF. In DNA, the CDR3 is TGCAGCGTCGGACGGACCGACGAGCAGTACTTC.

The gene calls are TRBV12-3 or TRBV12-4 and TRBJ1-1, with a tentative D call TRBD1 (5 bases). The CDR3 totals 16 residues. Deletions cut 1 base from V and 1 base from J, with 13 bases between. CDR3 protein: CASSLGGGQTNTEAFF. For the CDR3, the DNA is TGTGCCAGCAGTTTAGGGGGAGGACAAACGAACACTGAAGCTTTCTTT.

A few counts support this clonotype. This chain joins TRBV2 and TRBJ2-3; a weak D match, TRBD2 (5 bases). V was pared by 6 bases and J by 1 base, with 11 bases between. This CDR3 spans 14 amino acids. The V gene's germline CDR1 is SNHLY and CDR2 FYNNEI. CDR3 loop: CASRVHGGTDTQYF. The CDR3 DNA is TGTGCCAGCAGGGTTCACGGGGGCACAGATACGCAGTATTTT.

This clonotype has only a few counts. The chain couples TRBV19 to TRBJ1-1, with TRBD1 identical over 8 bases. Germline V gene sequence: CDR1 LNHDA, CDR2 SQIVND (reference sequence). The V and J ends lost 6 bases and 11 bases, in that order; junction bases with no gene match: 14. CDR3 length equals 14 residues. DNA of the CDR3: TGTGCCAGTAGCGATGGGACAGGTTTATTGAGGGCTTTCTTT. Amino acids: CASSDGTGLLRAFF. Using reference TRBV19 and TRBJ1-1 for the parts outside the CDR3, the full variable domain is DGGITQSPKYLFRKEGQNVTLSCEQNLNHDAMYWYRQDPGQGLRLIYYSQIVNDFQKGDIAEGYSVSREKKESFPLTVTSAQKNPTAFYLCASSDGTGLLRAFFGQGTRLTVV.

The CDR3 spells CSANGQGLGETQYF. CDR3 nucleotides: TGCAGTGCTAACGGGCAGGGCCTGGGAGAGACCCAGTACTTC. The V gene is TRBV20-1, the J gene TRBJ2-5; the D gene is possibly TRBD1 (5 bases). V lost 4 bases, J lost 4 bases, and 16 bases lay in between. The CDR3 length is 14 residues. Germline CDR1 is DFQATT and CDR2 is SNEGSKA (reference sequence).

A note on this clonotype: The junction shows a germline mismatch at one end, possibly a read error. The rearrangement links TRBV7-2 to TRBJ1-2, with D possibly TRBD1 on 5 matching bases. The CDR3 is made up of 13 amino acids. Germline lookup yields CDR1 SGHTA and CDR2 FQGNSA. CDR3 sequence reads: CASSFPTDTPVPF. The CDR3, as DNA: TGTGCCAGCAGCTTCCCGACGGACACTCCGGTTCCCTTC.

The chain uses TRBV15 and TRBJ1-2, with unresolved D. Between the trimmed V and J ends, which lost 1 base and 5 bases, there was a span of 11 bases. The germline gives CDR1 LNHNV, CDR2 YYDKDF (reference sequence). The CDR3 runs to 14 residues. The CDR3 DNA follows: TGTGCCACCAGCAGAGCCTCGACTGATTATGGCTACACCTTC. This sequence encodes CATSRASTDYGYTF.

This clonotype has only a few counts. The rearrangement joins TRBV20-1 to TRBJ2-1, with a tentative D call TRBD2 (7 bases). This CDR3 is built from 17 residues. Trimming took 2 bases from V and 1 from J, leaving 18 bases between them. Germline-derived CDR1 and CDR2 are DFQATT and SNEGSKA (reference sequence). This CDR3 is CSARKGGLADSYNEQFF. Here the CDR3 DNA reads TGCAGTGCTAGAAAGGGGGGCCTAGCGGATTCCTACAATGAGCAGTTCTTC.